These T cell receptor beta chains were read from a single sample in a study of molecular identifiers for immune sequencing clone quantification. TCRdb ran MiXCR on the PCR reads and lists one entry per CDR3 protein. The sample yields 8,500 to 11,000 distinct CDR3 sequences, roughly a sixth seen once. The specimen sequenced was naive CD8+ T cells from blood, with Jurkat cell RNA spiked in. These receptors all stem from a human donor in good health. Some libraries in this study had Jurkat cell RNA spiked in. CDR3s include the opening cysteine and the closing phenylalanine or tryptophan. Fields, in order: CDR3 protein, CDR3 DNA, D gene, V gene, clone size, J gene. A D gene is named only where the DNA matches it firmly. Size values are once, few and many counts, or a class for expanded clones, and some rows have none.

CASSHGTAYKQYF	TGCGCCAGCAGCCACGGGACAGCCTACAAGCAGTACTTC	TRBD1	TRBV4-1	NA	TRBJ2-7
CAGSLRTSGYRVGELFF	TGTGCCGGCAGCTTACGGACTAGTGGGTATAGAGTCGGGGAGCTGTTTTTT	TRBD2	TRBV7-2	once	TRBJ2-2
CASSHRLDGETQYF	TGTGCCAGCAGCCACCGACTAGACGGTGAGACCCAGTACTTC	NA	TRBV7-6	medium-sized	TRBJ2-5
CASSLGSYNEQFF	TGTGCCAGCAGCTTAGGAAGCTACAATGAGCAGTTCTTC	NA	TRBV7-9	many	TRBJ2-1
CARGLAGGGGEQFF	TGTGCCCGGGGGCTAGCGGGAGGGGGCGGTGAGCAGTTCTTC	TRBD2	TRBV2	few	TRBJ2-1
CAWSGGGTCEQYF	TGTGCCTGGAGTGGTGGCGGGACCTGCGAGCAGTACTTC	NA	TRBV30	few	TRBJ2-7
CASSAWSLGYEQYF	TGTGCCAGCAGCGCGTGGTCGCTGGGCTACGAGCAGTACTTC	NA	TRBV12-3/TRBV12-4	many	TRBJ2-7
CASSLVRPEALF	TGTGCCAGCAGCTTAGTTCGGCCTGAAGCTCTCTTT	NA	TRBV7-9	NA	TRBJ1-1
CSVASGNTIYF	TGCAGCGTTGCTTCTGGAAACACCATATATTTT	NA	TRBV29-1	NA	TRBJ1-3
CAWSVRGGGEQYF	TGTGCCTGGAGTGTACGCGGGGGCGGTGAGCAGTACTTC	NA	TRBV30	few	TRBJ2-7
CASSLNYNEQFF	TGTGCCAGCAGCCTGAACTACAATGAGCAGTTCTTC	NA	TRBV3-1	NA	TRBJ2-1
CASSQRGSSYEQYF	TGTGCCAGCAGTCAGCGGGGAAGCTCCTACGAGCAGTACTTC	TRBD2	TRBV28	medium-sized	TRBJ2-7
CASSQPGGTMEQETQYF	TGTGCCAGCAGCCAGCCGGGGGGGACTATGGAACAAGAGACCCAGTACTTC	TRBD2	TRBV7-2	once	TRBJ2-5
CASSPREGTGGRDTGAFF	TGTGCCAGCAGCCCGAGAGAAGGGACAGGGGGCAGGGACACTGGAGCTTTCTTT	TRBD1	TRBV9	NA	TRBJ1-1
CSVEGAVGREPGYGYTF	TGCAGCGTTGAAGGGGCAGTAGGGAGGGAGCCCGGATATGGCTACACCTTC	NA	TRBV29-1	medium-sized	TRBJ1-2
CASSHDFTGGMLGQFF	TGCGCCAGCAGCCATGATTTCACAGGGGGAATGTTGGGGCAGTTCTTC	TRBD1	TRBV4-3	NA	TRBJ2-1
CASSPHEGGDFIYEQFF	TGTGCCAGCAGTCCCCACGAGGGGGGAGATTTTATCTATGAGCAGTTCTTC	NA	TRBV28	many	TRBJ2-1
CASSENYEQYF	TGCGCCAGCAGCGAGAACTACGAGCAGTACTTC	NA	TRBV4-1	medium-sized	TRBJ2-7
CSDKSSGSGNEQYF	TGCAGTGATAAGTCTAGCGGGAGTGGAAACGAGCAGTACTTC	TRBD2	TRBV20-1	many	TRBJ2-7
CASSPTVHMNTEAFF	TGTGCCAGCAGCCCGACAGTCCACATGAACACTGAAGCTTTCTTT	NA	TRBV7-9	NA	TRBJ1-1
CSVWPGGLAREQYF	TGCAGCGTCTGGCCGGGGGGACTAGCACGAGAGCAGTACTTC	TRBD2	TRBV29-1	medium-sized	TRBJ2-7
CASSLGTGYLSQYF	TGTGCCAGCAGCTTAGGGACAGGCTACTTGAGCCAGTACTTC	TRBD1	TRBV7-6	medium-sized	TRBJ2-5
CATNSGGLNQPQHF	TGTGCCACCAACTCGGGCGGACTGAATCAGCCCCAGCATTTT	NA	TRBV27	many	TRBJ1-5
CSVDRLAGGGEQFF	TGCAGCGTTGATCGTCTAGCGGGGGGGGGTGAACAGTTCTTC	TRBD2	TRBV29-1	once	TRBJ2-1
CASSYGGWQGNQPQHF	TGTGCCAGCAGTTACGGCGGGTGGCAGGGCAATCAGCCCCAGCATTTT	NA	TRBV6-2/TRBV6-3	medium-sized	TRBJ1-5
CASRLEEGVGAGGRYSNQPQHF	TGTGCCAGCAGACTCGAAGAGGGGGTGGGGGCCGGGGGGCGGTATAGCAATCAGCCCCAGCATTTT	NA	TRBV27	many	TRBJ1-5
CAISESDRKSNQPQHF	TGTGCCATCAGTGAGTCTGACCGAAAGAGCAATCAGCCCCAGCATTTT	NA	TRBV10-3	medium-sized	TRBJ1-5
CASSVTSGPSYEQYF	TGTGCCAGCAGTGTGACTAGCGGCCCCTCCTACGAGCAGTACTTC	TRBD2	TRBV27	medium-sized	TRBJ2-7
CASSPLGVTDTQYF	TGTGCCAGCAGCCCTTTGGGAGTAACAGATACGCAGTATTTT	NA	TRBV14	medium-sized	TRBJ2-3